These 25 T cell receptor beta chains were all obtained from the same sample, sequenced in a study of breast tumors, draining lymph nodes, adjacent tissues (dated by TCRdb to about 2016). Lymph node samples came from the axillary draining lymph nodes of breast cancer patients. Library preparation was by multiplex PCR. The data were produced on an Illumina HiSeq 2000. The raw public data were reprocessed by TCRdb itself: fastp quality trimming at Q25, MiXCR clonotype calling, in-frame beta chains only. Entries are consolidated by CDR3 protein sequence, retaining the most common genes and DNA. The sample records some 250,000 distinct CDR3 sequences, less than 40% of which are singletons. 3% to 4% of the sample comes from the top ten. The sequencing sample was made of axillary lymph node tissue. These receptors were collected from a female donor with breast cancer. Some clones in this sample may be carry-over from other donors' samples.

Worth noting for this clonotype: This may come from a read error, since a much larger clone is one base off. The rearrangement links TRBV5-6 to TRBJ2-3; TRBD2 might be the D (6 bases). The CDR3 is 16 residues long. The germline V and J ends were trimmed by 1 base and 3 bases, with 15 bases remaining between them. In germline, CDR1 is SGHDT, CDR2 YYEEEE. CDR3 DNA: TGTGCCAGCAGCTTGTGGAGGGCCGCGGGTACAGATACGCAGTATTTT. Its protein is CASSLWRAAGTDTQYF. The whole variable domain, filled in from reference TRBV5-6 and TRBJ2-3, reads DAGVTQSPTHLIKTRGQQVTLRCSPKSGHDTVSWYQQALGQGPQFIFQYYEEEERQRGNFPDRFSGHQFPNYSSELNVNALLLGDSALYLCASSLWRAAGTDTQYFGPGTRLTVL.

Worth noting for this clonotype: One junction end disagrees with the germline gene, perhaps due to a read error. The rearrangement uses TRBV6-6 and TRBJ1-6; 7 positions agree with TRBD1. The V gene's germline CDR1 is MNHNY and CDR2 SVGAGI (reference sequence). This CDR3 is 18 amino acids long. CDR3 sequence: CASSHSKGASQINSPLHF. The CDR3 DNA reads as TGTGCCAGCAGTCACTCGAAGGGGGCTTCCCAAATCAATTCACCCCTCCACTTT.

In the case of this clonotype: This may come from a read error, since a much larger clone is one base off. This rearrangement joins TRBV20-1 to TRBJ2-1, with TRBD2 as a possible D gene (6 bases). From germline, CDR1 is DFQATT and CDR2 SNEGSKA (reference sequence). CDR3 length equals 12 residues. The CDR3 DNA reads as TGCAGTGCTAGAGAGGACTACAATGAGCCGTTCTTC. This sequence encodes CSAREDYNEPFF.

The V and J genes are TRBV6-5 and TRBJ1-2, with D unclear. There are 14 residues in the CDR3. Germline V lookup: CDR1 MNHEY, CDR2 SVGAGI. Trimming removed 2 bases at V and 7 bases at J, with 14 bases between. The chain's CDR3 is CASSYQPSGSGYTF. CDR3 DNA sequence: TGTGCCAGCAGTTACCAACCTAGCGGGAGTGGCTACACCTTC.

Details on this clonotype: A read error may be the cause here, since a much bigger clone is one base away. The chain has TRBV11-3 and TRBJ2-1, with 12 nucleotides matching TRBD2. The germline V gene has CDR1 SGHNT and CDR2 YENEEA. The CDR3 is 16 amino acids. The ends lost 5 bases at V and 4 bases at J; junction bases unmatched: 6. The CDR3 spells CASSLTSGSAYNEQFF. The DNA of the CDR3 is TGTGCCAGCAGCCTGACTAGCGGGAGTGCGTACAATGAGCAGTTCTTC.

This clonotype has at least ten counts. The chain carries TRBV11-3 and TRBJ2-5, with a possible D match to TRBD1 (6 bases). V lost 1 base and J 0 bases, leaving 9 bases between the germline ends. Germline CDR1 and CDR2: SGHNT and YENEEA. The CDR3 consists of 15 residues. CDR3 loop: CASSLGQGHQETQYF. The CDR3 DNA sequence: TGTGCCAGCAGCTTAGGGCAGGGGCACCAAGAGACCCAGTACTTC.

This clonotype was recorded a few times. This chain uses TRBV30 with TRBJ2-1, with D perhaps TRBD1 or TRBD2 (7 bases each). Germline V CDR1 and CDR2: GTSNPN, SVGIG (reference sequence). V lost 4 bases to trimming and J lost 10 bases, with 20 bases between them. CDR3 length: 14 amino acids. CDR3 protein: CAWTPIQGGGEQFF. CDR3 DNA sequence: TGTGCCTGGACCCCTATCCAGGGGGGAGGGGAGCAGTTCTTC.

The table lists this clonotype with many counts. This chain links TRBV10-3 with TRBJ1-2, with 7 bases lining up with TRBD1. The trim removed 3 bases at V and 0 bases at J, leaving 10 bases unmatched. The CDR3 is 17 residues long. The germline gives CDR1 ENHRY, CDR2 SYGVKD. The CDR3 coding sequence is TGTGCCATCAGTGATCGGACAGGACCTCTAACTAACTATGGCTACACCTTC. It codes for CAISDRTGPLTNYGYTF.

This clonotype was found many times. The CDR3 spells CASSQEPTNYGYTF. In DNA, the CDR3 is TGCGCCAGCAGCCAAGAACCCACTAACTATGGCTACACCTTC. J is TRBJ1-2 and V is TRBV4-3, with no clear D. The CDR3 has 14 amino acids. V was shortened by 0 bases and J by 0 bases, with 5 bases between the two germline ends. Per germline, CDR1 LGHNA and CDR2 YSLEER.

The chain employs TRBV2 and TRBJ2-2; D remains ambiguous. The CDR3 is 15 amino acids. Trimming removed 4 bases at V and 6 bases at J, with 15 bases between. From germline, CDR1 is SNHLY and CDR2 FYNNEI. The CDR3 region has the DNA TGTGCCAGCAGTGTTCTAGTCGAATCCGCCGGGGAGCTGTTTTTT. As protein: CASSVLVESAGELFF.

Ten or more counts support this clonotype. The rearrangement uses TRBV20-1 and TRBJ2-1, with 8 bases aligning to TRBD2. CDR3 length: 14 residues. With 6 bases clipped from V and 6 bases from J, the junction kept 10 bases outside the gene matches. Per the germline V gene, CDR1 is DFQATT and CDR2 is SNEGSKA (reference sequence). The chain's CDR3 is CSAHGSGGLNEQFF. The CDR3 DNA sequence: TGCAGTGCCCACGGCAGCGGGGGACTCAATGAGCAGTTCTTC.

This chain uses TRBV20-1 with TRBJ2-7; the D gene is possibly TRBD2 (6 bases). Judging by the DNA end, TRBJ2-1 fits better; the J call may be wrong. CDR1 and CDR2 from the germline V gene are DFQATT and SNEGSKA (reference sequence). This CDR3 has 15 amino acids. In DNA form, the CDR3 reads TGCAGTGCTAGAGATCAAGCGGGCCCCTACAATGAGCAGTTCTTC. Protein product: CSARDQAGPYNEQFF.

CDR3 sequence reads: CATSDLLSSGNTF. The CDR3 DNA is TGTGCCACCAGTGATTTGCTCAGCTCTGGAAACACCTTC. This chain connects TRBV24-1 to TRBJ1-2; D remains unclear. Germline V gene lookup returns CDR1 KGHDR and CDR2 SFDVKD. The CDR3 runs to 13 residues. The ends were cut back, 0 bases at V and 12 bases at J, with 13 bases in the middle.

V is TRBV12-3 or TRBV12-4 and J is TRBJ1-6, with 8 bases that match TRBD1. This CDR3 has 16 residues. Losses at the gene ends were 3 bases for V and 1 base for J; bases not matched to a gene: 2. The CDR3 DNA is TGTGCCAGCAGTTTCCAGGGGGCATCCTATAATTCACCCCTCCACTTT. Translation gives CASSFQGASYNSPLHF.

The chain links TRBV28 to TRBJ2-7, with D unclear. In germline, CDR1 is MDHEN, CDR2 SYDVKM. The CDR3 is 16 residues long. Between the trimmed V and J ends, which lost 5 bases and 1 base, there was a span of 18 bases. The CDR3 nucleotides are TGTGCCAGCAGTCCTACCCAGGTAGCAGTTTCCTACGAGCAGTACTTC. Translating gives CASSPTQVAVSYEQYF. Together with reference TRBV28 and TRBJ2-7, the CDR3 gives the full variable domain: DVKVTQSSRYLVKRTGEKVFLECVQDMDHENMFWYRQDPGLGLRLIYFSYDVKMKEKGDIPEGYSVSREKKERFSLILESASTNQTSMYLCASSPTQVAVSYEQYFGPGTRLTVT.

This clonotype was seen a handful of times. This chain links TRBV28 with TRBJ2-1; 7 bases are shared with TRBD2. Trimming cost V 10 bases and J 10 bases; bases outside gene matches: 4. There are 10 residues in the CDR3. Per the germline V gene, CDR1 is MDHEN and CDR2 is SYDVKM. The CDR3 DNA follows: TGTGCCACCCTAGCGGACGAGCAGTTCTTC. Protein: CATLADEQFF.

This clonotype was detected only a few times. The chain recombines TRBV27 with TRBJ1-6, with 9 bases matching TRBD1. Trimming cost V 2 bases and J 14 bases; bases outside gene matches: 7. The germline CDR1 and CDR2 sequences are MNHEY and SMNVEV (reference sequence). This CDR3 is built from 14 residues. For the CDR3, the DNA is TGTGCCAGCAGTTTAGACAGGGGGGTAGGGGCCCTCCACTTT. Its protein is CASSLDRGVGALHF.

This clonotype was recorded many times. This chain connects TRBV28 to TRBJ1-5; D may be TRBD1 (6 bases). Trimming pared 8 bases from V and 2 bases from J, leaving 7 bases between. The germline CDR1 and CDR2 sequences are MDHEN and SYDVKM. The CDR3 has 12 amino acids. CDR3 sequence (DNA): TGTGCCAGCGAGGGGGGCAATCAGCCCCAGCATTTT. Translating gives CASEGGNQPQHF.

The CDR3: CASSPGQGAEETQYF. DNA for the CDR3: TGTGCCAGCAGCCCAGGACAGGGAGCCGAAGAGACCCAGTACTTC. The chain carries TRBV11-3 and TRBJ2-5, with TRBD1 matching over 8 bases. V was pared by 5 bases and J by 3 bases, with 8 bases of the junction left unmatched. Per germline, CDR1 SGHNT and CDR2 YENEEA. This CDR3 contains 15 residues.

The J gene is TRBJ2-5, the V gene TRBV7-3, with 8 bases identical to TRBD2. Germline values: CDR1 SGHTA, CDR2 FQGTGA. The V gene end was trimmed by 5 bases and the J gene end by 6 bases; junction bases not matched to a gene: 17. The CDR3 runs 17 residues. The CDR3 reads CASSQDPAGAQVKTQYF. The CDR3 coding sequence is TGTGCCAGCAGCCAAGACCCAGCGGGAGCGCAGGTGAAGACCCAGTACTTC.

The chain couples TRBV14 to TRBJ2-3, with D hard to call. Between the trimmed V and J ends, which lost 4 bases and 0 bases, there was a span of 14 bases. The CDR3 loop spans 16 amino acids. Germline CDR1 SGHDN, CDR2 FVKESK. In DNA, the CDR3 is TGTGCCAGCAGCCCTTGGGATACCACTAGCACAGATACGCAGTATTTT. Translating gives CASSPWDTTSTDTQYF.

This clonotype was found many times. V usage is TRBV29-1 and J usage is TRBJ2-1; D perhaps matches TRBD1 (6 bases). Trimming took 6 bases from V and 9 from J, leaving 21 bases between them. Germline CDR1 is SQVTM and CDR2 is ANQGSEA. The CDR3 is 14 residues long. CDR3 DNA sequence: TGCAGCGTGGAGGCAGGGGTCCCGGTGGGTGAGCAGTTCTTC. Protein: CSVEAGVPVGEQFF.

This clonotype was seen a few times. The gene calls are TRBV27 and TRBJ2-1; no reliable D call. The V end lost 2 bases, the J end lost 3 bases, and 5 bases lay between the germline ends. This CDR3 is 13 amino acids long. CDR1 MNHEY and CDR2 SMNVEV come from the germline V gene (reference sequence). The DNA for the CDR3 is TGTGCCAGCAGTTTAAGCCACTACAATGAGCAGTTCTTC. This encodes CASSLSHYNEQFF.

This rearrangement joins TRBV7-2 to TRBJ2-7; D call uncertain. CDR1 and CDR2 from the germline V gene are SGHTA and FQGNSA. Trimming shortened V by 1 base and J by 2 bases, and 9 bases separated the two germline ends. This CDR3 region has 14 residues. The CDR3 protein is CASSLVTAAYEQYF. The DNA for the CDR3 is TGTGCCAGCAGCTTAGTGACGGCCGCCTACGAGCAGTACTTC.

As for this clonotype: This may come from a read error, since a much larger clone is one base off. The CDR3 region has the DNA TGTGCCAGCAGCCCAAATGACACGGGGGAGACCCAGTACTTC. Translation: CASSPNDTGETQYF. The rearrangement uses TRBV5-5 and TRBJ2-5, with a possible D match to TRBD2 (5 bases). Between the trimmed V and J ends, which lost 4 bases and 5 bases, there was a span of 15 bases. This CDR3 comprises 14 residues. Per the germline V gene, CDR1 is SGHKS and CDR2 is YYEKEE (reference sequence).